The present entry profiles one T cell receptor beta chain with its context. Some clones are missing from TCRdb's copy, which holds only in-frame ones; the method was immunoSEQ multiplex PCR. The table records about 220,000 clones, 80% to 90% of them present only once. The CDR3 consists of 15 residues. Trimming pared 4 bases from V and 0 bases from J, leaving 13 bases between. Germline V gene data show CDR1 as MNHEY and CDR2 as SMNVEV (reference sequence). This entry comes from a study of blood T cell repertoires in COVID-19. The gene calls are TRBV27 and TRBJ2-7; no definite D call. Sequencing input: PBMCs or T cells enriched from blood (not recorded which). This receptor was identified in a woman aged 50 to 65 with acute COVID-19. The CDR3 reads CASSWIGGYSYEQYF. The CDR3 coding sequence is TGTGCCAGCAGTTGGATTGGCGGTTACTCCTACGAGCAGTACTTC.